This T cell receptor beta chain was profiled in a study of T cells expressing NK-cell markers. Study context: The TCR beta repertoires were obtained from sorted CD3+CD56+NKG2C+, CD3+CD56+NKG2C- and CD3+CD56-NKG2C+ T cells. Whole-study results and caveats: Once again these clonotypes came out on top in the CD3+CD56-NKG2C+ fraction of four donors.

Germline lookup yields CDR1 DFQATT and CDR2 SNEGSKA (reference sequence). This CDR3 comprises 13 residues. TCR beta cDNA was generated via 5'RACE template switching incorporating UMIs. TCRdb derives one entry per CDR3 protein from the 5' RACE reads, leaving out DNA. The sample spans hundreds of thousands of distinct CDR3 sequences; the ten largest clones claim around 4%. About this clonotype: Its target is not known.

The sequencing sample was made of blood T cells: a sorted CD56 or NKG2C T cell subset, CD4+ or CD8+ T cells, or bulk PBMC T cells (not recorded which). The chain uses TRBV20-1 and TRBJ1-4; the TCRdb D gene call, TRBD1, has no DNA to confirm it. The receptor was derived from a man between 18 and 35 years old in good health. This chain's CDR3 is CSVTRTTNEKLFF.